The 19 T cell receptor beta chains below all came from one sample that was sequenced in a study of cytomegalovirus exposure and HLA in healthy donors. Both 60 Vbeta primers and 13 Jbeta primers went into the PCR. Clones were sequenced by immunoSEQ multiplex PCR, and TCRdb holds only the in-frame ones, with some missing. The sample totals approximately 61,000 clones; its top ten clones hold approximately 2%. Sequencing was carried out using PBMCs. These receptor sequences come from a woman under 30 in good health and CMV-seronegative.

CDR3 DNA: TGCGCCAGCAGCTTGGCGGGGGACACTGAAGCTTTCTTT. Its translation: CASSLAGDTEAFF. The chain joins TRBV5-1 to TRBJ1-1; tentatively, D is TRBD1 (5 bases). Germline values: CDR1 SGHRS, CDR2 YFSETQ. Between the trimmed V and J ends, which lost 0 bases and 3 bases, there was a span of 6 bases. The CDR3 has 13 amino acids. Using reference TRBV5-1 and TRBJ1-1 for the parts outside the CDR3, the full variable domain is KAGVTQTPRYLIKTRGQQVTLSCSPISGHRSVSWYQQTPGQGLQFLFEYFSETQRNKGNFPGRFSGRQFSNSRSEMNVSTLELGDSALYLCASSLAGDTEAFFGQGTRLTVV.

The V call is TRBV5-4, the J call TRBJ2-7; 9 positions match TRBD1. Germline values: CDR1 SGHNT, CDR2 YYREEE (reference sequence). This CDR3 is built from 15 residues. The V gene end was trimmed by 5 bases and the J gene end by 4 bases; junction bases not matched to a gene: 10. CDR3 amino acids: CASRSGTGPLYEQYF. CDR3 bases: TGTGCCAGCAGGAGTGGGACAGGGCCGCTTTACGAGCAGTACTTC.

This chain connects TRBV7-9 to TRBJ2-7; possibly TRBD2 for D (5 bases). Germline V lookup: CDR1 SEHNR, CDR2 FQNEAQ (reference sequence). V gave up 5 bases and J gave up 6 bases, with 23 bases separating them. This CDR3 has 16 residues. The CDR3 protein is CASSLRPGFDSSEQYF. The DNA of the CDR3 is TGTGCCAGCAGCCTCAGACCGGGGTTTGATAGCTCCGAGCAGTACTTC.

The chain combines TRBV6-5 with TRBJ2-2; D is perhaps TRBD1 (7 bases). The V end lost 7 bases, the J end lost 6 bases, and 15 bases lay between the germline ends. This CDR3 is built from 14 residues. CDR1 and CDR2 (germline): MNHEY, SVGAGI. For the CDR3, the DNA is TGTGCCAGCATGAGGCAGGGGGGAGCCGGGGAGCTGTTTTTT. Translated: CASMRQGGAGELFF.

The chain couples TRBV28 to TRBJ2-7; a weak D match, TRBD2 (5 bases). Germline values: CDR1 MDHEN, CDR2 SYDVKM. The CDR3 sequence is 12 residues long. V was shortened by 6 bases and J by 5 bases, with 11 bases between the two germline ends. DNA for the CDR3: TGTGCCAGCAGCTCAGCGGTAAACGAGCAGTACTTC. Encoded protein: CASSSAVNEQYF. The complete variable domain, with remaining parts taken from reference TRBV28 and TRBJ2-7, reads DVKVTQSSRYLVKRTGEKVFLECVQDMDHENMFWYRQDPGLGLRLIYFSYDVKMKEKGDIPEGYSVSREKKERFSLILESASTNQTSMYLCASSSAVNEQYFGPGTRLTVT.

The chain uses TRBV5-1 and TRBJ2-7; the D gene is possibly TRBD1 (6 bases). Deletions cut 0 bases from V and 0 bases from J, with 10 bases between. This CDR3 has 15 residues. The germline V gene encodes CDR1 SGHRS and CDR2 YFSETQ. In DNA form, the CDR3 reads TGCGCCAGCAGCTTGGCTGGACAGAGCTCCTACGAGCAGTACTTC. This codes for CASSLAGQSSYEQYF.

With regard to this clone: A junction boundary mismatches the germline segment, possibly from a read error. The J gene is TRBJ1-2, the V gene TRBV18, with D possibly TRBD1 on 5 matching bases. This CDR3 is built from 13 residues. The V gene's germline CDR1 is KGHSH and CDR2 LQKENI. This CDR3 is CASSRREVNGYTF. The DNA of the CDR3 is TGTGCCAGTTCACGCAGGGAAGTGAATGGCTACACCTTC.

The CDR3 is CSAGGRTSNYGYTF. The CDR3 DNA is TGCAGCGCCGGGGGGCGGACTTCTAACTATGGCTACACCTTC. The chain combines TRBV29-1 with TRBJ1-2; TRBD1 might be the D (6 bases). The germline V and J ends were trimmed by 7 bases and 0 bases, with 15 bases remaining between them. The CDR3 runs to 14 residues. From germline, CDR1 is SQVTM and CDR2 ANQGSEA.

This chain uses TRBV6-6 with TRBJ2-1; TRBD2 aligns across 14 bases. CDR3 length: 15 amino acids. The junction had 6 bases not matched to a gene; V was cut back by 6 bases and J by 8 bases. Germline CDR1 is MNHNY and CDR2 is SVGAGI (reference sequence). CDR3 nucleotide sequence: TGTGCCAGCAGACCTCGACTAGCGGGGGGGGATGAGCAGTTCTTC. Translated: CASRPRLAGGDEQFF.

The J gene is TRBJ2-7, the V gene TRBV11-2; tentative D call: TRBD2 (6 bases). CDR3 size: 13 residues. With 3 bases removed from V and 8 bases from J, the gap between germline ends came to 14 bases. The germline V gene encodes CDR1 SGHAT and CDR2 FQNNGV. The CDR3 nucleotides read TGTGCCAGCAGCTTTAGCGGACGGCTAAAGCAGTACTTC. Amino acid sequence: CASSFSGRLKQYF.

The rearrangement joins TRBV2 to TRBJ1-1, with TRBD1 matching 9 bases. The CDR3 is made up of 14 amino acids. V trimming: 6 bases; J trimming: 2 bases; junction bases outside the gene matches: 4. The germline V gene has CDR1 SNHLY and CDR2 FYNNEI. The CDR3 bases are TGTGCCAGCAGCAGGACAGGGGTTAACACTGAAGCTTTCTTT. The encoded protein is CASSRTGVNTEAFF.

This chain uses TRBV5-4 with TRBJ1-3; 9 bases map to TRBD1. The CDR3 has 14 amino acids. Germline V lookup: CDR1 SGHNT, CDR2 YYREEE (reference sequence). V lost 0 bases and J lost 6; bases outside the gene matches: 1. The CDR3 sequence: CASSLGDRENTIYF. The CDR3 DNA reads TGTGCCAGCAGCTTGGGGGACAGGGAAAACACCATATATTTT.

The V and J genes are TRBV6-5 and TRBJ1-1; D gene uncertain. The CDR3 runs to 12 residues. V was trimmed by 4 bases and J by 6 bases, leaving 9 bases between them. The V gene's germline CDR1 is MNHEY and CDR2 SVGAGI. The CDR3 DNA follows: TGTGCCAGCAGTTCAGACACCTCTGAAGCTTTCTTT. Translated, it gives CASSSDTSEAFF.

The gene calls are TRBV5-1 and TRBJ1-2; 10 positions match TRBD1. The length of the CDR3 is 16 residues. V lost 3 bases and J lost 2; bases outside the gene matches: 7. Germline CDR1 and CDR2: SGHRS and YFSETQ. The CDR3 sequence: CASSSNPGQGNYGYTF. DNA of the CDR3: TGCGCCAGCAGCTCGAACCCGGGACAGGGGAACTATGGCTACACCTTC.

This chain connects TRBV4-2 to TRBJ1-1; 8 bases match TRBD1. J lost 3 bases, V lost 5 bases, and 8 bases had no gene match. This CDR3 region has 15 residues. Germline-derived CDR1 and CDR2 are LGHNA and YNFKEQ. The CDR3 region is CASSAPDRADTEAFF. Written as DNA, the CDR3 is TGTGCCAGCAGCGCTCCGGACAGGGCAGACACTGAAGCTTTCTTT.

The chain uses TRBV5-1 and TRBJ2-2; the match to TRBD1 covers 9 bases. V was clipped by 0 bases and J by 4 bases; unmatched bases: 4. This CDR3 has 16 amino acids. Germline lookup yields CDR1 SGHRS and CDR2 YFSETQ. CDR3 residues: CASSLGPGQGTGELFF. CDR3 DNA: TGCGCCAGCAGCTTGGGCCCGGGACAGGGCACCGGGGAGCTGTTTTTT.

The V call is TRBV30, the J call TRBJ1-1; D unresolved. The CDR3 has 12 amino acids. CDR1 and CDR2 from the germline V gene are GTSNPN and SVGIG (reference sequence). Trimming left V 0 bases short and J 6 bases short, with 8 bases between. The CDR3 region is CAWSVLVAEAFF. The CDR3 DNA sequence: TGTGCCTGGAGTGTACTCGTCGCTGAAGCTTTCTTT.

The chain combines TRBV5-1 with TRBJ2-2; 7 bases are shared with TRBD1. CDR1 SGHRS and CDR2 YFSETQ come from the germline V gene. V gave up 9 bases and J gave up 6 bases; unmatched junction bases: 14. The CDR3 is 15 residues long. The chain's CDR3 is CATRAGTQGAGELFF. The CDR3, as DNA: TGCGCCACTAGAGCCGGGACCCAGGGGGCCGGGGAGCTGTTTTTT.

Worth noting for this clone: Other DNA sequences in the same sample also yield this CDR3. The V call is TRBV18, the J call TRBJ2-3; D gene ambiguous. Deletions cut 3 bases from V and 0 bases from J, with 4 bases between. The CDR3 contains 13 residues. The germline CDR1 and CDR2 sequences are KGHSH and LQKENI. Here the CDR3 reads CASSPPSTDTQYF. The CDR3 region has the DNA TGTGCCAGCTCACCTCCGAGCACAGATACGCAGTATTTT. Together with reference TRBV18 and TRBJ2-3, the CDR3 gives the full variable domain: NAGVMQNPRHLVRRRGQEARLRCSPMKGHSHVYWYRQLPEEGLKFMVYLQKENIIDESGMPKERFSAEFPKEGPSILRIQQVVRGDSAAYFCASSPPSTDTQYFGPGTRLTVL.